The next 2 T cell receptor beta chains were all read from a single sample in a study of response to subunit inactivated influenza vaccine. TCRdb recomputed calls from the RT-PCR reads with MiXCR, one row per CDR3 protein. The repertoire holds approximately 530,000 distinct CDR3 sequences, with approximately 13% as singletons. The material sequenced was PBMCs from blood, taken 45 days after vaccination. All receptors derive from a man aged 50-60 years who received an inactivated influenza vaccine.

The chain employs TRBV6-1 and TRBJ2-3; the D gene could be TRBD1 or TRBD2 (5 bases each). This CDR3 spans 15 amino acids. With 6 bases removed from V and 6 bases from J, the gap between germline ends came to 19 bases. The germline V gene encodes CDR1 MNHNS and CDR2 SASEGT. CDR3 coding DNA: TGTGCCAGCAGCCACGAGGTCCCCGGGGCCGATACGCAGTATTTT. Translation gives CASSHEVPGADTQYF.

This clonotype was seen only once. CDR3 region: CASSRTGTSGGETQYF. CDR3 coding DNA: TGCGCCAGCAGCAGGACCGGGACTAGCGGGGGGGAGACCCAGTACTTC. This chain joins TRBV5-1 and TRBJ2-5; 15 bases match TRBD2. The CDR3 length is 16 residues. Germline V gene lookup returns CDR1 SGHRS and CDR2 YFSETQ. Unmatched junction bases numbered 6, after V lost 4 bases and J lost 5 bases.